This T cell receptor beta chain was sequenced during a study of T-cell memory formation after mild COVID-19. V shed 1 base, J shed 8 bases, and the junction held 7 bases outside the gene matches. This CDR3 is built from 14 residues. Germline V lookup: CDR1 LNHDA, CDR2 SQIVND (reference sequence). In TCRdb, the 5' RACE reads were re-called with MiXCR into one record per CDR3 protein. The table shows a few hundred thousand distinct CDR3 sequences, with roughly a sixth occurring only once. The sample holds a few counts of this clonotype. The origin of this receptor is a man aged 18 to 35 who had mild COVID-19 (a few samples of this study predate the infection). Cell type and time point are not known. V usage is TRBV19 and J usage is TRBJ1-2, with TRBD1 matching 7 bases. The sample taken for sequencing was PBMCs or a T cell subset sorted from them (not recorded which). Here the CDR3 DNA reads TGTGCCAGTAGTATAGGCTACAGGGGACCGGGCTACACCTTC. Its protein product is CASSIGYRGPGYTF.